This T cell receptor beta chain was identified during a study of healthy donors' naive CD4 and CD8 T cells. Study-level points and caveats: Chains were not paired, since alpha and beta were sequenced in bulk. A reported CD4+/CD8+ bias affected most V and J genes in naive cells.

Naive CD4+ cells were sorted as CD4+CD8-CD45RO-CD45RA+; naive CD8+ as CD8+CD4-CD45RA+CD27bright. TCR libraries were built from about 500 ng of total RNA by linear amplification. TCRdb passed the reads through MiXCR, listing each CDR3 protein once. Of 150,000 to 200,000 distinct CDR3 sequences listed, about four fifths are singletons. The V and J ends lost 1 base and 7 bases, in that order; junction bases with no gene match: 5. This CDR3 comprises 14 residues. Germline lookup yields CDR1 SGHDN and CDR2 FVKESK. A word on this clonotype: The target antigen is unknown.

The TCR originated in a pool of human donors in good health; the sample pools cells from several healthy donors. This chain joins TRBV14 and TRBJ1-2; 8 bases are a match to TRBD1. The specimen was naive CD4+ and CD8+ T cells sorted from blood, pooled from several donors. The CDR3 DNA sequence: TGTGCCAGCAGCCAAGCCTCGACAGGGGTTGGCTACACCTTC. Translation gives CASSQASTGVGYTF.